Here is one T cell receptor (beta chain) with its context. Its antigen is still unknown. An end of the junction differs from the germline gene, which may be a read error. The donors belonged to the roughly 120-subject validation cohort, separate from the roughly 600-subject first cohort. The assay was immunoSEQ multiplex PCR, and TCRdb's table has in-frame clones only and misses some. The repertoire holds about 76,000 clones, with 94% as singletons. These data are taken from a study of cytomegalovirus exposure and HLA in healthy donors. Study results and limitations: CMV antigen specificity of three CMV-associated chains was confirmed in vitro. Fewer than 200 TCR beta chains were listed as cytomegalovirus-associated.

The length of the CDR3 is 11 residues. The germline V gene has CDR1 DFQATT and CDR2 SNEGSKA (reference sequence). The sequenced material came from PBMCs. V gene TRBV20-1 combines with J gene TRBJ2-1; the D gene is possibly TRBD2 (6 bases). The clonotype comes from a man younger than 30 in good health and CMV-seropositive. The CDR3 reads CLVSGYNEQFF. The CDR3 nucleotides are TGTCTAGTTAGCGGCTACAATGAGCAGTTCTTC.